This T cell receptor beta chain was sequenced for a study of blood T cells in healthy people across ages. Primed by a sample-barcoded 5' primer and a J-beta primer mix, a second PCR proceeded for roughly 7 to 11 cycles. TCRdb redid the calling of the 5' RACE reads with MiXCR, one entry per CDR3 protein. Of almost 1 million distinct CDR3 sequences in the sample, roughly half were seen once. Deletions cut 3 bases from V and 5 bases from J, with 13 bases between. This CDR3 spans 14 amino acids. Germline lookup yields CDR1 SEHNR and CDR2 FQNEAQ (reference sequence). The chain recombines TRBV7-9 with TRBJ1-1, with a tentative D call TRBD1 (5 bases). Material for sequencing was blood. This receptor was obtained from a woman aged 55-70 years in good health. CDR3 sequence reads: CASSFGGFNTEAFF. Written as DNA, the CDR3 is TGTGCCAGCAGCTTCGGGGGTTTTAATACTGAAGCTTTCTTT. Combining the CDR3 with reference TRBV7-9 and TRBJ1-1 gives the whole variable domain DTGVSQNPRHKITKRGQNVTFRCDPISEHNRLYWYRQTLGQGPEFLTYFQNEAQLEKSRLLSDRFSAERPKGSFSTLEIQRTEQGDSAMYLCASSFGGFNTEAFFGQGTRLTVV.